This T cell receptor (beta chain) was obtained from a study of prognosis after radiotherapy for stage I lung cancer. CDR1 is SGHVS and CDR2 is FQNEAQ in the germline V gene. This CDR3 comprises 14 residues. V was clipped by 5 bases and J by 1 base, with 11 bases between them. No patient had prior chemotherapy, radiotherapy or other malignancies, and all were node-negative on CT and PET/CT. Researchers used two-round multiplex PCR to amplify TCR beta CDR3 starting from genomic DNA. Round-one PCR had primers specific to each TRBV and TRBJ gene. TCRdb used MiXCR to reprocess the multiplex PCR reads, holding one entry per CDR3 protein. The sample consists of some 28,000 distinct CDR3 sequences, around 31% of them appearing once.

This receptor was obtained from a donor of 50 years or more with non-small cell lung cancer. This sample comprised PBMCs, obtained before or after stereotactic body radiation therapy (not recorded which). This chain joins TRBV7-8 and TRBJ2-5; D call uncertain. CDR3 in amino acids: CASSRPEPQETQYF. In DNA, the CDR3 is TGTGCCAGCAGCAGGCCCGAACCCCAAGAGACCCAGTACTTC.